The rows below give T cell receptor beta chains drawn from one sample of a study of cytomegalovirus exposure and HLA in healthy donors. TCRdb's copy holds only in-frame clones and misses some; the assay was immunoSEQ multiplex PCR. The sample shows 140,000 to 150,000 clones, roughly 92% of them seen only once. The sequencing sample was made of PBMCs. The receptors here all came from a man between 18 and 35 years old in good health and CMV-seronegative. The CDR3 runs from the conserved cysteine through the conserved F or W. D genes are given only for firm matches. The listing skips clone size in some rows; elsewhere it reads once, few, many or a size class.

>TRBD1|TRBJ2-2|NA|TRBV19
TGTGCCAGTATCCGGGACAGCGCGAACACCGGGGAGCTGTTTTTT
CASIRDSANTGELFF
>TRBD1|TRBJ2-6|NA|TRBV9
TGTGCCAGCAGCGTGACAGGGGTCCGCTCTGGGGCCAACGTCCTGACTTTC
CASSVTGVRSGANVLTF
>NA|TRBJ1-1|once|TRBV7-9
TGTGCCAGCAGCTTAGTAGAGGCGCTCTCTTCCCGCTTT
CASSLVEALSSRF
>NA|TRBJ2-1|NA|TRBV2
TGTGCCAGCAGTGTGGAGGAGGACTACAATGAGCAGTTCTTC
CASSVEEDYNEQFF
>TRBD2|TRBJ2-5|NA|TRBV9
TGTGCCAGCAGCGCGGTTAGAGCGGGGGTTGAGACCCAGTACTTC
CASSAVRAGVETQYF
>TRBD1|TRBJ1-5|NA|TRBV6-5
TGTGCCAGCAGTCCCCAGGGGGCCGGCAATCAGCCCCAGCATTTT
CASSPQGAGNQPQHF
>NA|TRBJ1-5|NA|TRBV5-8
TGTGCCAGCAGCTTCCGGACAGGCAATCAGCCCCAGCATTTT
CASSFRTGNQPQHF
>NA|TRBJ1-3|NA|TRBV4-1
TGCGCCAGCAGCCAAGATCGTAGGGGAATGCGGGAAGCTGGAAACACCATATATTTT
CASSQDRRGMREAGNTIYF
>NA|TRBJ2-1|NA|TRBV12-5
TGTGCTAGTGGTTCCCACACTGAGCAGTTCTTC
CASGSHTEQFF
>NA|TRBJ1-1|NA|TRBV6-5
TGTGCCAGCAGTTTGGACAGCCTGAACACTGAAGCTTTCTTT
CASSLDSLNTEAFF
>NA|TRBJ2-3|NA|TRBV5-1
TGCGCCAGCAGCTTGGTAGGGGATCGCACAGATACGCAGTATTTT
CASSLVGDRTDTQYF
>NA|TRBJ2-2|NA|TRBV5-4
TGTGCCAGCAGCTTGGCCAATGGCGGGAACACCGGGGAGCTGTTTTTT
CASSLANGGNTGELFF
>TRBD1|TRBJ2-2|once|TRBV9
TGTGCCAGCAGCGTAGATGAGGGGGCATCCGGGGAGCTGTTTTTT
CASSVDEGASGELFF
>NA|TRBJ2-2|NA|TRBV5-1
TGCGCCAGCACGGCTTGGGCAGTCGGTGGGGAGCTGTTTTTT
CASTAWAVGGELFF
>NA|TRBJ1-1|NA|TRBV19
TGTGCCAGTGACACAGGGCCAAACACTGAAGCTTTCTTT
CASDTGPNTEAFF
>NA|TRBJ2-2|NA|TRBV5-1
TGCGCCAGCAGTCCTCCGCTATCGAACACCGGGGAGCTGTTTTTT
CASSPPLSNTGELFF
>NA|TRBJ2-1|NA|TRBV9
TGTGCCAGCAGCGTCTCCAGGGTAGGTGAGCAGTTCTTC
CASSVSRVGEQFF
>NA|TRBJ2-5|NA|TRBV6-1
TGTGCCAGCAGTGATGGTCTGTCAGGGGCCCAGTACTTC
CASSDGLSGAQYF
>TRBD1|TRBJ2-5|NA|TRBV7-2
TGTGCCAGCAGCTGGGACAGGGGTAGAGAGACCCAGTACTTC
CASSWDRGRETQYF
>TRBD2|TRBJ2-3|NA|TRBV2
TGTGCCAGCAGTCTGTCCGGGGCGGGAGATACGGATACGCAGTATTTT
CASSLSGAGDTDTQYF
>TRBD1|TRBJ2-3|NA|TRBV27
TGTGCCAGCAGAAGACAGGGGGACCTCACAGATACGCAGTATTTT
CASRRQGDLTDTQYF
>TRBD1|TRBJ2-6|once|TRBV29-1
TGCAGCGTGCAGGGGGCGGCCGTAGGGGCGGATGGGGCCAACGTCCTGACTTTC
CSVQGAAVGADGANVLTF
>TRBD1|TRBJ1-1|NA|TRBV6-5
TGTGCCAGCAGTTACTCTCCAGGGGGGCGGCACACTGAAGCTTTCTTT
CASSYSPGGRHTEAFF
>NA|TRBJ2-5|NA|TRBV5-1
TGCGCCAGCAGCTTAACCACGACGGGGAGGGAGACCCAGTACTTC
CASSLTTTGRETQYF
>NA|TRBJ1-6|NA|TRBV2
TGTGCCAGCAGGAGACAAAGCTCCTATAATTCACCCCTCCACTTT
CASRRQSSYNSPLHF
>NA|TRBJ2-1|NA|TRBV19
TGTGCCAGTAGTATAGGGGCGGGATCTGGGAATGAGCAGTTCTTC
CASSIGAGSGNEQFF
>NA|TRBJ1-5|few|TRBV4-1
TGCGCCAGCAGCCAAGTCGACAGATATCAGCCCCAGCATTTT
CASSQVDRYQPQHF
>TRBD1|TRBJ1-2|NA|TRBV5-4
TGTGCCAGCAGCTTGGGGACAGGGGTTGCGGGCTACACCTTC
CASSLGTGVAGYTF
>TRBD1|TRBJ1-1|NA|TRBV2
TGTGCCAGCAGTGAAGGATGGGGACAGGTGAACACTGAAGCTTTCTTT
CASSEGWGQVNTEAFF
>NA|TRBJ2-1|NA|TRBV5-1
TGCGCCAGCACCCTCGGCGATTCGGGGGTGAGGAATGAGCAGTTCTTC
CASTLGDSGVRNEQFF
>NA|TRBJ2-1|NA|TRBV7-6
TGTGCCAGCAGCCCCCTGGGGACTCCCCAATTCTCCTACAATGAGCAGTTCTTC
CASSPLGTPQFSYNEQFF
>NA|TRBJ1-5|NA|TRBV11-2
TGTGCCAGCAGTCGCGGGGGGGGGCCCCAGCATTTT
CASSRGGGPQHF
>TRBD1|TRBJ1-1|NA|TRBV6-1
TGTGCCAGCAGGTCCATGGACAGGGGGCATGCTGAAGCTTTCTTT
CASRSMDRGHAEAFF
>NA|TRBJ2-5|NA|TRBV20-1
TGCAGTGCATCCACGGAGGGCCAGTACTTC
CSASTEGQYF
>NA|TRBJ2-2|NA|TRBV5-4
TGTGCCAGCAGCCGGAGGCGGGTGGGGACATCTACCGGGGAGCTGTTTTTT
CASSRRRVGTSTGELFF
>TRBD1|TRBJ1-1|NA|TRBV6-1
TGTGCCAGCAGTTTTAGACAGGGGGCGCGGACTGAAGCTTTCTTT
CASSFRQGARTEAFF
>TRBD1|TRBJ1-2|NA|TRBV6-5
TGTGCCAGCAGCCCCGGGACAGGCAACTATGGCTACACCTTC
CASSPGTGNYGYTF
>TRBD2|TRBJ2-1|once|TRBV5-1
TGCGCCAGCAGCTTAGGAGTAGCGGGTTACAATGAGCAGTTCTTC
CASSLGVAGYNEQFF
>NA|TRBJ2-1|NA|TRBV5-4
TGTGCCAGCAGCTTCTTGCGGTTGTCCTACAATGAGCAGTTCTTC
CASSFLRLSYNEQFF
>TRBD2|TRBJ2-2|NA|TRBV4-3
TGCGCCAGCAGCCAAGATCGGGCGGGAGGGCCCCCCGGGGAGCTGTTTTTT
CASSQDRAGGPPGELFF
>NA|TRBJ2-7|NA|TRBV10-1
TGCGCCAGCAGTGAGTCGAGTCTCTACGAGCAGTACTTC
CASSESSLYEQYF
>TRBD2|TRBJ2-2|NA|TRBV7-6
TGTGCCAGCAGCTGGGGACTAGCGAACACCGGGGAGCTGTTTTTT
CASSWGLANTGELFF
>NA|TRBJ1-2|NA|TRBV6-5
TGTGCCAGCAGTTACGGCGGGGTAGGGGACTATGGCTACACCTTC
CASSYGGVGDYGYTF
>NA|TRBJ2-5|NA|TRBV10-2
TGCGCCAGCAGACCACCAGGGGGGGAGACCCAGTACTTC
CASRPPGGETQYF